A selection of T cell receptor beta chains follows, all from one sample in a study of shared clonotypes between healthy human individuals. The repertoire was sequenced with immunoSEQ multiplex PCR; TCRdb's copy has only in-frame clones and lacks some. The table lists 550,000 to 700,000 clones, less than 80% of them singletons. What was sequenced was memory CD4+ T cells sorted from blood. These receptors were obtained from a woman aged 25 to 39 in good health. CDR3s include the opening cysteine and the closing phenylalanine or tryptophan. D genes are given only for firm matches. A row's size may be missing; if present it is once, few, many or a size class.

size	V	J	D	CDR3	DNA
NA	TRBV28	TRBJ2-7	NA	CASSPGTFHEQYF	TGTGCCAGCAGTCCGGGGACCTTCCACGAGCAGTACTTC
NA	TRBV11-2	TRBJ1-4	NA	CASSLVEQGVEKLFF	TGTGCCAGCAGCTTAGTGGAGCAGGGCGTAGAAAAACTGTTTTTT
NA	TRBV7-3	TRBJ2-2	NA	CASSWDGNTGELFF	TGTGCCAGCAGCTGGGACGGCAACACCGGGGAGCTGTTTTTT
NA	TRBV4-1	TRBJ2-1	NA	CASSQVYNEQFF	TGCGCCAGCAGCCAAGTCTACAATGAGCAGTTCTTC
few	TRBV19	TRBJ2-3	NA	CASSMGRAGTDTQYF	TGTGCCAGTAGTATGGGTCGCGCGGGCACAGATACGCAGTATTTT
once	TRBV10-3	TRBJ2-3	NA	CAISDRHTGELVGTDTQYF	TGTGCCATCAGTGATCGCCATACGGGGGAACTGGTGGGCACAGATACGCAGTATTTT
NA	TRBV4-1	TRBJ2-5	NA	CASSQALRNQETQYF	TGCGCCAGCAGCCAAGCTCTGAGGAACCAAGAGACCCAGTACTTC
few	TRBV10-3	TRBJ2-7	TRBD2	CAISAALAEGYEQYF	TGTGCCATCAGTGCCGCACTAGCGGAGGGCTACGAGCAGTACTTC
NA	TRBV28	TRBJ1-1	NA	CASSVGPGHFEAFF	TGTGCCAGCAGTGTAGGCCCCGGACACTTTGAAGCTTTCTTT
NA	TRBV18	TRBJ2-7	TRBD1	CASSDRGQAGQGIHEQYF	TGTGCCAGCTCAGACAGGGGGCAAGCTGGGCAGGGAATTCACGAGCAGTACTTC
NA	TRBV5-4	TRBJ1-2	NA	CAWRGPYYGYTF	TGTGCCTGGCGAGGGCCATACTATGGCTACACCTTC
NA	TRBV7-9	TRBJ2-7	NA	CASSPSAYEQYF	TGTGCCAGCAGCCCCTCAGCCTACGAGCAGTACTTC
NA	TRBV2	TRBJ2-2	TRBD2	CASSLGLAGAIGELFF	TGTGCCAGCAGTTTGGGACTAGCGGGAGCCATCGGGGAGCTGTTTTTT
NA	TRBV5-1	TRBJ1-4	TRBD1	CASSSGQPTHEKLFF	TGCGCCAGCAGCTCGGGACAGCCGACCCATGAAAAACTGTTTTTT
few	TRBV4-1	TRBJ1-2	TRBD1	CASSQGRGGAGDGYTF	TGCGCCAGCAGCCAAGGTAGAGGGGGCGCAGGGGATGGCTACACCTTC
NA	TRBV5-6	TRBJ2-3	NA	CASSFSGSTDTQYF	TGTGCCAGCAGCTTTAGCGGATCCACAGATACGCAGTATTTT
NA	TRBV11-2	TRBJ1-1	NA	CASSLVAPWYTEAFF	TGTGCCAGCAGCTTAGTTGCCCCTTGGTACACTGAAGCTTTCTTT
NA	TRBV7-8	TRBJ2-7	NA	CASSLILDYEQYF	TGTGCCAGCAGCTTAATTCTCGACTACGAGCAGTACTTC
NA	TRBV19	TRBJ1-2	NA	CASSATGLYGYTF	TGTGCCAGTAGTGCGACGGGACTTTATGGCTACACCTTC
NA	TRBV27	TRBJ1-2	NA	CASSLMGHYTF	TGTGCCAGCAGTTTAATGGGGCACTACACCTTC
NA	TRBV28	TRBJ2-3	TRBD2	CASSLHGTSGSEVGDTQYF	TGTGCCAGCAGTTTACATGGGACTAGCGGATCGGAGGTCGGAGATACGCAGTATTTT
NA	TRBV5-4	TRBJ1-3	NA	CASSLDKIGYTIYF	TGTGCCAGCAGCCTCGACAAAATCGGGTACACCATATATTTT
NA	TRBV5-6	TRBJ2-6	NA	CASSLLQGTGANVLTF	TGTGCCAGCAGCCTCCTACAGGGAACTGGGGCCAACGTCCTGACTTTC
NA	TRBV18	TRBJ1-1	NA	CASSPPTGSPQNTEAFF	TGTGCCAGCTCACCACCCACAGGGAGCCCCCAGAACACTGAAGCTTTCTTT
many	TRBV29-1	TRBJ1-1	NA	CSVQGNTEAFF	TGCAGCGTACAGGGGAACACTGAAGCTTTCTTT
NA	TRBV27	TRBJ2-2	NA	CASSLEAGSTGELFF	TGTGCCAGCAGTTTAGAAGCAGGATCGACCGGGGAGCTGTTTTTT
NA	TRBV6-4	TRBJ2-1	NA	CASSVGDLASNEQFF	TGTGCCAGCAGCGTAGGAGACCTAGCAAGTAATGAGCAGTTCTTC
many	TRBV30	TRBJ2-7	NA	CAWRPGTETYEQYF	TGTGCCTGGAGACCCGGGACTGAGACCTACGAGCAGTACTTC